These 27 T cell receptor beta chains originate from one sample sequenced in a study of cytomegalovirus exposure and HLA in healthy donors. The study ran its PCR with 60 Vbeta and 13 Jbeta primers. Generated by immunoSEQ multiplex PCR, the TCRdb table keeps only in-frame clones and is missing some. Here the sample spans a few hundred thousand clones, about 93% being singletons. Sequencing used PBMCs. The receptor set was obtained from a girl aged 2 to 9 in good health and CMV-seronegative.

The rearrangement uses TRBV27 and TRBJ2-5; possible D gene TRBD2, 6 bases. Trimming shortened V by 3 bases and J by 2 bases, and 10 bases separated the two germline ends. Germline CDR1 and CDR2: MNHEY and SMNVEV (reference sequence). The CDR3 runs 14 residues. CDR3 coding DNA: TGTGCCAGCAGTTTCGGCGGGAATCAAGAGACCCAGTACTTC. It encodes CASSFGGNQETQYF.

This clone was observed a single time. The chain carries TRBV5-4 and TRBJ2-7, with 12 bases lining up with TRBD2. The CDR3 has 15 amino acids. V was clipped by 3 bases and J by 1 base; unmatched bases: 2. CDR1 and CDR2 (germline): SGHNT, YYREEE (reference sequence). The CDR3 loop is CASSSGTSGSYEQYF. The CDR3 DNA reads TGTGCCAGCAGCTCCGGGACTAGCGGGTCCTACGAGCAGTACTTC. The whole variable domain, remainder taken from reference TRBV5-4 and TRBJ2-7, is ETGVTQSPTHLIKTRGQQVTLRCSSQSGHNTVSWYQQALGQGPQFIFQYYREEENGRGNFPPRFSGLQFPNYSSELNVNALELDDSALYLCASSSGTSGSYEQYFGPGTRLTVT.

The CDR3 bases are TGTGCCAGCAGCGACCCCCCGGGAGGGAGGACTGGCAGGCCCCAGCATTTT. Amino acid sequence: CASSDPPGGRTGRPQHF. The chain uses TRBV7-2 and TRBJ1-5; D not resolved. V was shortened by 5 bases and J by 9 bases, with 26 bases between the two germline ends. The germline V gene has CDR1 SGHTA and CDR2 FQGNSA. The CDR3 is made up of 17 amino acids.

J is TRBJ1-5 and V is TRBV23-1, with 9 bases matching TRBD1. TRBV23-1 is an ORF, and what it does is uncertain. There are 14 residues in the CDR3. J lost 2 bases, V lost 6 bases, and 2 bases had no gene match. CDR3 residues: CASSRDRGNQPQHF. CDR3 coding DNA: TGCGCCAGCAGCCGGGACAGGGGCAATCAGCCCCAGCATTTT.

As regards this clone: The sample has other DNA sequences that encode this CDR3 too. V usage is TRBV7-2 and J usage is TRBJ2-1; 12 bases match TRBD2. Losses at the gene ends were 5 bases for V and 6 bases for J; bases not matched to a gene: 5. The CDR3 covers 15 residues. In germline, CDR1 is SGHTA, CDR2 FQGNSA. CDR3 residues: CASSLRTSGANEQFF. The DNA of the CDR3 is TGTGCCAGCAGCCTAAGGACTAGCGGGGCCAATGAGCAGTTCTTC.

This clone was seen just once. The V call is TRBV5-6, the J call TRBJ2-7; TRBD2 is a possible D gene (5 bases). With 2 bases removed from V and 1 base from J, the gap between germline ends came to 7 bases. The germline V gene has CDR1 SGHDT and CDR2 YYEEEE. This CDR3 comprises 13 residues. CDR3 amino acids: CASSFGESYEQYF. As DNA, the CDR3 is TGTGCCAGCAGCTTCGGGGAATCCTACGAGCAGTACTTC.

This clone was found once. Other DNA sequences of this sample code for an identical CDR3. The CDR3 DNA reads TGTGCCAGCAGCATTAGCGGGAGGAGGACCGGGGAGCTGTTTTTT. Protein: CASSISGRRTGELFF. The chain recombines TRBV11-2 with TRBJ2-2, with 10 bases lining up with TRBD2. Germline-derived CDR1 and CDR2 are SGHAT and FQNNGV. The CDR3 runs 15 residues. Trimming took 5 bases from V and 5 from J; bases not matched to a gene: 5. Drawing the rest from reference TRBV11-2 and TRBJ2-2, the complete variable domain is EAGVAQSPRYKIIEKRQSVAFWCNPISGHATLYWYQQILGQGPKLLIQFQNNGVVDDSQLPKDRFSAERLKGVDSTLKIQPAKLEDSAVYLCASSISGRRTGELFFGEGSRLTVL.

The chain is built from TRBV2 and TRBJ1-5, with 7 bases fitting TRBD1. CDR3 size: 14 residues. The V and J ends lost 4 bases and 9 bases, in that order; junction bases with no gene match: 9. CDR1 SNHLY and CDR2 FYNNEI come from the germline V gene. The CDR3 DNA follows: TGTGCCAGCAGTGGGCTGTCGGCAGGGGGGCCCCAGCATTTT. It codes for CASSGLSAGGPQHF.

The CDR3: CASSSQGASNQPQHF. CDR3 sequence (DNA): TGTGCCAGCAGCTCACAGGGGGCGAGCAATCAGCCCCAGCATTTT. The rearrangement joins TRBV6-1 to TRBJ1-5; 9 bases line up with TRBD1. This CDR3 is 15 amino acids long. Germline-derived CDR1 and CDR2 are MNHNS and SASEGT. V shed 6 bases, J shed 1 base, and the junction held 4 bases outside the gene matches.

This chain connects TRBV10-2 to TRBJ2-5; 14 bases map to TRBD2. Germline CDR1 WSHSY, CDR2 SAAADI. Losses at the gene ends were 0 bases for V and 5 bases for J; bases not matched to a gene: 5. The CDR3 is 17 residues long. The CDR3 coding sequence is TGCGCCAGCAGTGAGTCGGGACTAGCGGGAGTAGTGGAGACCCAGTACTTC. Translating it yields CASSESGLAGVVETQYF.

The rearrangement links TRBV19 to TRBJ2-6, with 10 bases aligning to TRBD1. CDR1 is LNHDA and CDR2 is SQIVND in the germline V gene (reference sequence). Trimming at V came to 4 bases and at J to 0 bases, leaving 0 bases not matched to a gene. The CDR3 is 16 residues long. Here the CDR3 DNA reads TGTGCCAGTAGTAGGACAGGGGGCTCTGGGGCCAACGTCCTGACTTTC. Translation: CASSRTGGSGANVLTF.

The table lists this clone with a count of one. V is TRBV19 and J is TRBJ1-5; 8 bases are shared with TRBD1. The J segment lost 7 bases and the V segment lost 6 bases, leaving 14 bases of the junction unmatched. Germline values: CDR1 LNHDA, CDR2 SQIVND (reference sequence). The CDR3 covers 16 residues. The CDR3 is CASSYRDRGFTQPQHF. The CDR3, as DNA: TGTGCCAGTAGCTACCGAGACAGGGGATTTACGCAGCCCCAGCATTTT.

The gene calls are TRBV6-5 and TRBJ2-5; D is possibly TRBD2 (5 bases). Matching the DNA end better, TRBJ2-7 makes the J call doubtful. CDR1 MNHEY and CDR2 SVGAGI come from the germline V gene. The CDR3 is 16 amino acids. CDR3 bases: TGTGCCAGCAGTTACTCAGTCAACAGCGGATACTACGAGCAGTACTTC. It translates to CASSYSVNSGYYEQYF.

This chain's CDR3 is CASSFWTSGSSYNEQFF. CDR3 bases: TGTGCCAGCAGCTTTTGGACTAGCGGGAGCTCCTACAATGAGCAGTTCTTC. This chain connects TRBV11-2 to TRBJ2-1, with 13 bases that match TRBD2. This CDR3 has 17 residues. After removal of 3 bases from V and 0 bases from J, the junction contained 2 bases not matched to a gene. Germline loops: CDR1 SGHAT, CDR2 FQNNGV.

The V gene is TRBV6-1, the J gene TRBJ2-7; the D gene is possibly TRBD1 (7 bases). The germline CDR1 and CDR2 sequences are MNHNS and SASEGT. V gave up 8 bases and J gave up 7 bases, with 12 bases separating them. The CDR3 has 11 amino acids. Written as DNA, the CDR3 is TGTGCCAGCGCAGGGGGGACTGAGCAGTACTTC. It encodes CASAGGTEQYF.

The chain is built from TRBV5-1 and TRBJ2-7; 10 bases fit TRBD2. CDR1 and CDR2 (germline): SGHRS, YFSETQ. Unmatched junction bases numbered 4, after V lost 4 bases and J lost 3 bases. This CDR3 spans 14 amino acids. The CDR3 DNA reads as TGCGCCAGCAGCCCGGGACTAGCGTACTACGAGCAGTACTTC. This sequence encodes CASSPGLAYYEQYF.

This clone was found once. The rearrangement uses TRBV10-2 and TRBJ2-7, with D possibly TRBD1 on 6 matching bases. Germline values: CDR1 WSHSY, CDR2 SAAADI. V lost 4 bases, J lost 11 bases, and 15 bases lay in between. The CDR3 runs 12 residues. The CDR3 sequence: CASSGAGAEEYF. Here the CDR3 DNA reads TGCGCCAGCAGTGGGGCAGGGGCGGAGGAGTACTTC.

The rearrangement links TRBV27 to TRBJ2-6; 8 nucleotides match TRBD2. Germline V lookup: CDR1 MNHEY, CDR2 SMNVEV (reference sequence). After removal of 5 bases from V and 2 bases from J, the junction contained 17 bases not matched to a gene. CDR3 length equals 20 residues. The CDR3 spells CASSTSGREVHLAGANVLTF. For the CDR3, the DNA is TGTGCCAGCAGTACATCCGGGCGGGAGGTACATCTAGCTGGGGCCAACGTCCTGACTTTC.

The chain combines TRBV6-1 with TRBJ1-2, with D unresolved. Germline loops: CDR1 MNHNS, CDR2 SASEGT. V dropped 4 bases and J dropped 8 bases, with 17 bases sitting between them. The CDR3 covers 14 residues. CDR3 in amino acids: CASSGTLGLGGYTF. The CDR3 bases are TGTGCCAGCAGTGGTACGCTCGGACTTGGGGGCTACACCTTC.

The chain is built from TRBV19 and TRBJ2-3; D is undetermined. The CDR3 loop spans 13 amino acids. The germline V gene encodes CDR1 LNHDA and CDR2 SQIVND (reference sequence). V shed 7 bases and J shed 2 bases, with 10 bases lying between them. As DNA, the CDR3 is TGTGCCAGTAAAAACAGCTTCACAGATACGCAGTATTTT. As protein: CASKNSFTDTQYF.

The V gene is TRBV5-6, the J gene TRBJ2-5; 9 nucleotides line up with TRBD1. The CDR3 totals 15 residues. From germline, CDR1 is SGHDT and CDR2 YYEEEE. Germline trimming cut 5 bases from V and 5 bases from J; bases unmatched to any gene: 10. CDR3 DNA sequence: TGTGCCAGCAGTCCGGGACAGGGCATCCTCGAGACCCAGTACTTC. Translation gives CASSPGQGILETQYF.

The rearrangement links TRBV28 to TRBJ2-2; a weak D match, TRBD1 (6 bases). The CDR3 has 16 residues. Germline assignment: CDR1 MDHEN and CDR2 SYDVKM. V lost 4 bases to trimming and J lost 0 bases, with 12 bases between them. The CDR3 sequence is CASSSLEGANTGELFF. In DNA form, the CDR3 reads TGTGCCAGCAGTTCCTTAGAGGGGGCGAACACCGGGGAGCTGTTTTTT.

The rearrangement uses TRBV27 and TRBJ1-2; TRBD1 matches 7 bases. Germline CDR1 and CDR2: MNHEY and SMNVEV (reference sequence). Trimming at V came to 5 bases and at J to 4 bases, leaving 4 bases not matched to a gene. The CDR3 consists of 13 residues. CDR3 protein: CASSVQGSYGYTF. CDR3 in DNA: TGTGCCAGCAGTGTACAGGGGAGCTATGGCTACACCTTC.

The chain employs TRBV5-4 and TRBJ2-5; 12 bases are shared with TRBD2. V shed 0 bases and J 5 bases; nucleotides not matched to a gene: 5. Germline assignment: CDR1 SGHNT and CDR2 YYREEE (reference sequence). The length of the CDR3 is 16 residues. In DNA form, the CDR3 reads TGTGCCAGCAGCTTGGAGCTAGCGGGGGGGCCGGAGACCCAGTACTTC. Encoded protein: CASSLELAGGPETQYF.

The chain couples TRBV10-3 to TRBJ2-2; 10 bases are shared with TRBD1. V gave up 6 bases and J gave up 3 bases; unmatched junction bases: 7. From germline, CDR1 is ENHRY and CDR2 SYGVKD. The CDR3 has 16 amino acids. CDR3 loop: CAIREDRGGDTGELFF. CDR3 nucleotide sequence: TGTGCCATCAGGGAGGACAGGGGGGGGGACACCGGGGAGCTGTTTTTT.

J is TRBJ1-2 and V is TRBV5-4; 8 bases agree with TRBD1. Germline V gene sequence: CDR1 SGHNT, CDR2 YYREEE (reference sequence). The CDR3 loop spans 17 amino acids. V was clipped by 2 bases and J by 5 bases; unmatched bases: 14. The CDR3 DNA reads as TGTGCCAGCAGCTTTGACCTCCAAAAGACAGGGGCATATGGCTACACCTTC. Protein sequence: CASSFDLQKTGAYGYTF.

CDR3 nucleotides: TGTGCCAGCAGCTTGGGTACAACTAGCAATTCACCCCTCCACTTT. Its translation: CASSLGTTSNSPLHF. The chain links TRBV5-6 to TRBJ1-6; D is unclear. Trimming shortened V by 0 bases and J by 7 bases, and 11 bases separated the two germline ends. CDR3 length: 15 residues. Germline V gene sequence: CDR1 SGHDT, CDR2 YYEEEE. The full variable domain, in which reference TRBV5-6 and TRBJ1-6 provide the parts outside the CDR3, is DAGVTQSPTHLIKTRGQQVTLRCSPKSGHDTVSWYQQALGQGPQFIFQYYEEEERQRGNFPDRFSGHQFPNYSSELNVNALLLGDSALYLCASSLGTTSNSPLHFGNGTRLTVT.